This TCR beta chain was documented in a study of blood T cell repertoires in COVID-19. Study as a whole: Acute and convalescent COVID-19 specimens originated in the United States, Italy and Spain. T cells, B-cell-depleted T cells, or PBMCs provided the cDNA or gDNA that served as material.

Per the original methods: Amplification from reference gene primers served as the basis for estimated nucleated cell counts. The table came from immunoSEQ multiplex PCR; TCRdb's copy has only in-frame clones and leaves some out. Clone size and V and J calls were adopted from that table, with D and trimming inferred from the DNA. This sample carries around 130,000 clones, approximately 84% of them seen once, and the ten largest clones take over 10%. Germline V gene sequence: CDR1 LNHDA, CDR2 SQIVND (reference sequence). The V end was cut by 6 bases, the J end by 2 bases, with 8 bases between. The CDR3 is 14 amino acids.

The receptor's source is a human donor in a cohort sampled during active COVID-19. The sample consisted of peripheral blood. This rearrangement joins TRBV19 to TRBJ2-6; perhaps TRBD1 as D (6 bases). The CDR3 DNA reads as TGTGCCAGTAGCTACAGGGCTGGGGCCAACGTCCTGACTTTC. This gives the protein CASSYRAGANVLTF.